Reported below is one T cell receptor beta chain. This entry is derived from a study of blood T cell repertoires in COVID-19. CDR3 length: 15 amino acids. Germline V gene sequence: CDR1 LGHDT, CDR2 YNNKEL (reference sequence). V was clipped by 1 base and J by 0 bases, with 7 bases between them. Original analysis: Counts of nucleated cells, estimated from reference gene primer amplification, were obtained. The assay was immunoSEQ multiplex PCR, and TCRdb's table has in-frame clones only and misses some. V and J calls plus clone size are reproduced from that table; the DNA served to infer D and trimming. Of a few hundred thousand clones listed, 80% to 90% are singletons.

The rearrangement uses TRBV3-1 (or the pseudogene TRBV3-2) and TRBJ1-3, with D hard to call. Sequencing was carried out using PBMCs or T cells enriched from blood (not recorded which). The clonotype comes from a woman in her thirties or forties with acute COVID-19. CDR3 amino acids: CASSQVAFSGNTIYF. In DNA form, the CDR3 reads TGTGCCAGCAGCCAAGTAGCTTTCTCTGGAAACACCATATATTTT.